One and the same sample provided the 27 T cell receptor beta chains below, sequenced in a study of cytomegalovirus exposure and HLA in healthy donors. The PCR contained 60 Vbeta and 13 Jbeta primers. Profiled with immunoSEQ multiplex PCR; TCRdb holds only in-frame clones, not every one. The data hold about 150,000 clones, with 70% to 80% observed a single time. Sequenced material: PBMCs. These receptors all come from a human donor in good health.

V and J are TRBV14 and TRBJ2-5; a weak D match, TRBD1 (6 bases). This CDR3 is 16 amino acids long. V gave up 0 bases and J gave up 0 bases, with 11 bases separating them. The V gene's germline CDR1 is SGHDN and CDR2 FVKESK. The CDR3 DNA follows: TGTGCCAGCAGCCAAGATATCCGGGACAACCAAGAGACCCAGTACTTC. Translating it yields CASSQDIRDNQETQYF.

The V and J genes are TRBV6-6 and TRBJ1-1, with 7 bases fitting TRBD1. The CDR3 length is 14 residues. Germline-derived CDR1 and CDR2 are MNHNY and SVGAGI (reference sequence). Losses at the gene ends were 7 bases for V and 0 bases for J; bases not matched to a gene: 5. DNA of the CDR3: TGTGCCAGCACCCCGGGACAGATGAACACTGAAGCTTTCTTT. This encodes CASTPGQMNTEAFF.

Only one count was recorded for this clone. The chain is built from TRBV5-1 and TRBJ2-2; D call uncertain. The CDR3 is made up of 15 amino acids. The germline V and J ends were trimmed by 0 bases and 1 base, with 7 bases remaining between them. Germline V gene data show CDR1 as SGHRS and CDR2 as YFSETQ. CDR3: CASSLDTMNTGELFF. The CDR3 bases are TGCGCCAGCAGCTTGGACACAATGAACACCGGGGAGCTGTTTTTT. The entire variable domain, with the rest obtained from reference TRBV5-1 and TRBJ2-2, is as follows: KAGVTQTPRYLIKTRGQQVTLSCSPISGHRSVSWYQQTPGQGLQFLFEYFSETQRNKGNFPGRFSGRQFSNSRSEMNVSTLELGDSALYLCASSLDTMNTGELFFGEGSRLTVL.

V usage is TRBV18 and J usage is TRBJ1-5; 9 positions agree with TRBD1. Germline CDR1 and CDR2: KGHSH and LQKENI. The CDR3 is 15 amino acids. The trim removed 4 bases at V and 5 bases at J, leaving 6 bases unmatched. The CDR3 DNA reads TGTGCCAGCTCACTCAAGACAGGGGGAGATCAGCCCCAGCATTTT. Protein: CASSLKTGGDQPQHF. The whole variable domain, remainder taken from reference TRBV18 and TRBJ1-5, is NAGVMQNPRHLVRRRGQEARLRCSPMKGHSHVYWYRQLPEEGLKFMVYLQKENIIDESGMPKERFSAEFPKEGPSILRIQQVVRGDSAAYFCASSLKTGGDQPQHFGDGTRLSIL.

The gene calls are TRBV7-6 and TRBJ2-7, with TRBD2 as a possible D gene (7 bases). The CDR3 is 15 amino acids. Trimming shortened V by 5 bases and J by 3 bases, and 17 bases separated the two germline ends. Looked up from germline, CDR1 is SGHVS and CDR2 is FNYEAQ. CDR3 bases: TGTGCCAGCAGCCAAGGGGGGGCCCTAGGCTACGAGCAGTACTTC. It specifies CASSQGGALGYEQYF.

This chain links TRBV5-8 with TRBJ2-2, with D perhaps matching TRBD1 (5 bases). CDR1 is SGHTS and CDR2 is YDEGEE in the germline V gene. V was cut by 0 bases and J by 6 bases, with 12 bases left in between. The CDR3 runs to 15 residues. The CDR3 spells CASSLGRAGSGELFF. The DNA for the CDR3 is TGTGCCAGCAGCTTGGGAAGGGCAGGGTCCGGGGAGCTGTTTTTT.

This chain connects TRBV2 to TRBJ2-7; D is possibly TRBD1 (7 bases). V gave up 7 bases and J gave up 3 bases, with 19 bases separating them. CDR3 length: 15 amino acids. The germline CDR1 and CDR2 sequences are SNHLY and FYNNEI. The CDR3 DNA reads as TGTGCCAGCATGCCGGAGGGGGACAGAGACTACGAGCAGTACTTC. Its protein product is CASMPEGDRDYEQYF. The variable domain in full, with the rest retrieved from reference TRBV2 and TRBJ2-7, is EPEVTQTPSHQVTQMGQEVILRCVPISNHLYFYWYRQILGQKVEFLVSFYNNEISEKSEIFDDQFSVERPDGSNFTLKIRSTKLEDSAMYFCASMPEGDRDYEQYFGPGTRLTVT.

CDR3 in amino acids: CASSKLRQGRTDTQYF. The CDR3 nucleotides are TGTGCCAGCAGCAAGTTGAGGCAGGGGAGAACAGATACGCAGTATTTT. The chain recombines TRBV21-1 with TRBJ2-3; the table's D gene call, TRBD1, was not cross checked with the DNA. TRBV21-1 is termed a pseudogene. This CDR3 has 16 amino acids.

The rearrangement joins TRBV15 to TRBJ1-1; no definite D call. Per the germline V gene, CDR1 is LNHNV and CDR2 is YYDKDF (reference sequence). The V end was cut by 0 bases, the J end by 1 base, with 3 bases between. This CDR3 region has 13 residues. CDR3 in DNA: TGTGCCACCAGCAGAGAGCGGAACACTGAAGCTTTCTTT. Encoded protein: CATSRERNTEAFF. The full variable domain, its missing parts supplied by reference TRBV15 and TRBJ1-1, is DAMVIQNPRYQVTQFGKPVTLSCSQTLNHNVMYWYQQKSSQAPKLLFHYYDKDFNNEADTPDNFQSRRPNTSFCFLDIRSPGLGDTAMYLCATSRERNTEAFFGQGTRLTVV.

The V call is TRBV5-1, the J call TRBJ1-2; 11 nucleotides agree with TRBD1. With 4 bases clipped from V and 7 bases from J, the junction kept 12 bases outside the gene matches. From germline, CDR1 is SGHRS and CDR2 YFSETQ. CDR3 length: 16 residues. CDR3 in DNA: TGCGCCAGCAGCCCCCGGACAGGGGGCTTGATGGGTGGCTACACCTTC. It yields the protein CASSPRTGGLMGGYTF.

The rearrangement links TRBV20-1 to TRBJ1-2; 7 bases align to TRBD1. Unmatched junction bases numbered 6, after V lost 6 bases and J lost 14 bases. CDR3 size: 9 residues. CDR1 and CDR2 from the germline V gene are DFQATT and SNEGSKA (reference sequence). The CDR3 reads CSALQGKTF. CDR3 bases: TGCAGTGCCCTACAGGGGAAAACCTTC.

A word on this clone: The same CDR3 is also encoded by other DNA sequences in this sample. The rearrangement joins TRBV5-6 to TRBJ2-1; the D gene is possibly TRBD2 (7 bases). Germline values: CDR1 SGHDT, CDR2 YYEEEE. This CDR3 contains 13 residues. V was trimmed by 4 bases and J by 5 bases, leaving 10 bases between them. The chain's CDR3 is CASSLGGDNEQFF. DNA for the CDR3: TGTGCCAGCAGCCTAGGGGGGGACAATGAGCAGTTCTTC.

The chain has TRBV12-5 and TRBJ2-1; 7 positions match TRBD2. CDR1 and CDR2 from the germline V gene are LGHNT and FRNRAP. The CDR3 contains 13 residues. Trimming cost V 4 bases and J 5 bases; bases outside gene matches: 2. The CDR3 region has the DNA TGTGCTAGTGGTTCGCGGGAGAACAATGAGCAGTTCTTC. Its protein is CASGSRENNEQFF.

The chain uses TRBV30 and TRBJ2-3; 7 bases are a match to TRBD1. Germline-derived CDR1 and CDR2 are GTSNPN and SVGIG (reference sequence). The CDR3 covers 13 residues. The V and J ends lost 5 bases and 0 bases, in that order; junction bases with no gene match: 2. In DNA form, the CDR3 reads TGTGCCTGGCGGGACAGAAGCACAGATACGCAGTATTTT. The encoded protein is CAWRDRSTDTQYF.

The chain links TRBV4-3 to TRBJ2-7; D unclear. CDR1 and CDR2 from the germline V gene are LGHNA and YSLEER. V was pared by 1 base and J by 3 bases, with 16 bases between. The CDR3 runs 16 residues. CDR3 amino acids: CASSQAQYQPNYEQYF. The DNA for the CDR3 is TGCGCCAGCAGCCAAGCTCAATATCAACCTAACTACGAGCAGTACTTC.

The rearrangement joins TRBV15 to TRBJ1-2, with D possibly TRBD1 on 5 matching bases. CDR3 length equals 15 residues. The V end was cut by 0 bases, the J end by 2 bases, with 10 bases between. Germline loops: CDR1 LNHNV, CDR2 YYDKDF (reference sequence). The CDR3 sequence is CATSREERGNYGYTF. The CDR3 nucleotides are TGTGCCACCAGCAGAGAAGAACGGGGGAACTATGGCTACACCTTC.

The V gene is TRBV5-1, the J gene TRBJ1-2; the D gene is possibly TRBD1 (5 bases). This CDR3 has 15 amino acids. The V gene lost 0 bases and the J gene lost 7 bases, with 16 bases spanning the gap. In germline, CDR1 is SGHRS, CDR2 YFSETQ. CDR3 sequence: CASSLGLGVSGGYTF. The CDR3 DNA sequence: TGCGCCAGCAGCTTGGGGCTAGGGGTATCGGGTGGCTACACCTTC.

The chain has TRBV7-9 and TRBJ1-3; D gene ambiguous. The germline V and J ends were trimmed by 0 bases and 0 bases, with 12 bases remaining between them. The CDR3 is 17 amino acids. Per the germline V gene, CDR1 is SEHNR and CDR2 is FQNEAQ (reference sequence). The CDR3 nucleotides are TGTGCCAGCAGCTTAGCAAACAGTGCCCTCTCTGGAAACACCATATATTTT. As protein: CASSLANSALSGNTIYF.

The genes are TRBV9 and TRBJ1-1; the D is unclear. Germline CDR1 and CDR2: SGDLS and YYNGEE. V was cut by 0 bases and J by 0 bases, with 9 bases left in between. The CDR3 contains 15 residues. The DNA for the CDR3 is TGTGCCAGCAGCGTAGGTCTCAGATTGAACACTGAAGCTTTCTTT. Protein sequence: CASSVGLRLNTEAFF.

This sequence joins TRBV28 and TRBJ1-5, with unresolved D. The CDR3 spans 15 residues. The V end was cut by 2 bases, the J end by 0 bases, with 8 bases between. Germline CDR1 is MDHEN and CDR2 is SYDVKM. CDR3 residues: CASSLSVYSNQPQHF. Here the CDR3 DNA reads TGTGCCAGCAGTTTAAGCGTCTATAGCAATCAGCCCCAGCATTTT.

The CDR3 protein is CASSLAGTGFDSSTDTQYF. In DNA, the CDR3 is TGTGCCAGCAGCTTGGCTGGGACAGGTTTTGATTCAAGCACAGATACGCAGTATTTT. The chain has TRBV5-6 and TRBJ2-3, with 8 positions matching TRBD1. Germline CDR1 and CDR2: SGHDT and YYEEEE. CDR3 length equals 19 residues. Trimming took 0 bases from V and 0 from J; bases not matched to a gene: 12.

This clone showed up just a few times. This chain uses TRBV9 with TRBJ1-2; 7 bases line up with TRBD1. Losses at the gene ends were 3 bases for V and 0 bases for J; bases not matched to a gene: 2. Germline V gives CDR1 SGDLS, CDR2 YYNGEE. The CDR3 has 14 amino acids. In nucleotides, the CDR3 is TGTGCCAGCAGCGGACAGGGACCTAACTATGGCTACACCTTC. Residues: CASSGQGPNYGYTF.

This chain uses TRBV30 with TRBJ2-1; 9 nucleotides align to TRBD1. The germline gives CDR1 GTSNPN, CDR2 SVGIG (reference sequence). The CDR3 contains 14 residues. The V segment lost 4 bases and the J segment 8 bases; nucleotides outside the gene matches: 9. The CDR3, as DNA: TGTGCCTGGATTAGACAGGGGGAGGGAGATGAGCAGTTCTTC. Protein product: CAWIRQGEGDEQFF.

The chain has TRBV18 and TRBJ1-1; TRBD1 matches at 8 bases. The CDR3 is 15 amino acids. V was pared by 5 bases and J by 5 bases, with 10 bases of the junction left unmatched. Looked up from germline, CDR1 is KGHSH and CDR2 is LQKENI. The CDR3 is CASSMRTGLGTEAFF. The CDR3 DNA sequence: TGTGCCAGCTCAATGCGGACAGGGTTGGGAACTGAAGCTTTCTTT.

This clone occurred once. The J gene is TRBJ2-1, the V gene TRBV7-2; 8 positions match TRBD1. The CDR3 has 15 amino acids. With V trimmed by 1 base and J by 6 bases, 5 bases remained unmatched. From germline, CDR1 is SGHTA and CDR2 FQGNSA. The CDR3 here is CASSLGQGSRNEQFF. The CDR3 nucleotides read TGTGCCAGCAGCTTAGGACAGGGGTCTCGCAATGAGCAGTTCTTC.

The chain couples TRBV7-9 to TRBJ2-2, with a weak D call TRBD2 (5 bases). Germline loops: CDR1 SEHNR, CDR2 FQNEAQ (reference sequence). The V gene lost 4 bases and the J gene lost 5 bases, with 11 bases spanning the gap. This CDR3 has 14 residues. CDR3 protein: CASSSGLYTGELFF. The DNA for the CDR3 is TGTGCCAGCAGCTCTGGACTTTATACCGGGGAGCTGTTTTTT. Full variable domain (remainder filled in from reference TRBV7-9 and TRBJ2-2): DTGVSQNPRHKITKRGQNVTFRCDPISEHNRLYWYRQTLGQGPEFLTYFQNEAQLEKSRLLSDRFSAERPKGSFSTLEIQRTEQGDSAMYLCASSSGLYTGELFFGEGSRLTVL.

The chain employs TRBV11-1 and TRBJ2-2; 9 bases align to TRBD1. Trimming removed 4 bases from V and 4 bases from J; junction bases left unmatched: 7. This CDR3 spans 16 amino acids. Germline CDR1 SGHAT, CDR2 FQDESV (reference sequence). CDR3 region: CASSSRTGVGTGELFF. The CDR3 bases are TGTGCCAGCAGCTCTCGGACAGGGGTGGGCACCGGGGAGCTGTTTTTT.